The entry below gives a single T cell receptor beta chain sequence along with its context. These data belong to a study of naive and memory T cell subsets. There are 14 residues in the CDR3. V was cut by 4 bases and J by 2 bases, with 11 bases left in between. Germline V gene sequence: CDR1 MNHNS, CDR2 SASEGT. An equimolar mix of two oligonucleotides served as the beta constant-region primer for TRBC1 and TRBC2. A 12-nucleotide UMI and the SP2 primer were added to the cDNA 3' end by oligonucleotide ligation. TCRdb re-derived calls from the UMI-ligation and nested PCR reads in MiXCR, one entry per CDR3 protein. The table shows about 90,000 distinct CDR3 sequences, with roughly 7.3% occurring only once.

Sample: central memory CD4+ T cells from blood. The clonotype was recovered from a human donor in good health. This chain joins TRBV6-1 and TRBJ2-5; D is unresolved. The CDR3 nucleotides are TGTGCCAGCAGTGGCAACGTTCTGCAAGAGACCCAGTACTTC. It codes for CASSGNVLQETQYF.